These T cell receptor beta chains were read from a single sample in a study of T cell responses to AZD1222 COVID-19 vaccine. Produced via immunoSEQ multiplex PCR; TCRdb's table is partial and in-frame only. The sample has 65,000 to 95,000 clones, around 81% seen once. The sequencing used peripheral blood, collected on day 0 of AZD1222 vaccination. All receptors come from an adult in good health. CDR3s include the opening cysteine and the closing phenylalanine or tryptophan. The D gene is left open where the match is weak. Clone sizes are given selectively: once, few, many, or a class where the clone is expanded.

v_gene,j_gene,abundance,d_gene,CDR3nt,CDR3aa
TRBV10-3,TRBJ1-3,.,.,TGTGCCATCCTAGGGGGAAACACCATATATTTT,CAILGGNTIYF
TRBV30,TRBJ2-7,.,TRBD2,TGTGCCTGGGGTAGCGGGAGAAGGAGGTCCTACGAGCAGTACTTC,CAWGSGRRRSYEQYF
TRBV2,TRBJ2-1,.,TRBD2,TGTGCCAGCAGAGAGGGACTAGCGGTTTACGCCAATGAGCAGTTCTTC,CASREGLAVYANEQFF
TRBV9,TRBJ1-2,once,.,TGTGCCAGCAGCGCCCGACAAGCCCCTAACTATGGCTACACCTTC,CASSARQAPNYGYTF
TRBV19,TRBJ1-4,.,.,TGTGCCAGTAGCCCCAAAGATTCAGAAAAACTGTTTTTT,CASSPKDSEKLFF
TRBV27,TRBJ2-7,.,.,TGTGCCAGCAGAAACCTGGGGGCCCGGGAGCAGTACTTC,CASRNLGAREQYF
TRBV6-5,TRBJ1-1,.,TRBD1,TGTGCCAGCAGTCCGGGACAGGGGTCGGCCACTGAAGCTTTCTTT,CASSPGQGSATEAFF
TRBV30,TRBJ1-6,.,.,TGTGCCTGGAGGGAGGGACTCGAAAATTCACCCCTCCACTTT,CAWREGLENSPLHF
TRBV3-1/TRBV3-2,TRBJ1-5,.,TRBD1,TGTGCCAGCAGCCCCCAAGGGGGCTTAAGTCAGCCCCAGCATTTT,CASSPQGGLSQPQHF
TRBV12-3/TRBV12-4,TRBJ2-3,.,.,TGTGCCAGCAGTTTGCAGGCGGCGGATACGCAGTATTTT,CASSLQAADTQYF
TRBV11-1,TRBJ2-2,few,.,TGTGCCAGCAGCCCGGAGGTCGGATGGGGCGGGGAGCTGTTTTTT,CASSPEVGWGGELFF
TRBV5-4,TRBJ2-1,.,.,TGTGCCAGCAGCTTGGATGGCTTTGAGCAGTTCTTC,CASSLDGFEQFF
TRBV28,TRBJ2-2,once,TRBD2,TGTGCCAGCAGTTTATCTATACTAGCGGGGGGCCCCACCGGGGAGCTGTTTTTT,CASSLSILAGGPTGELFF
TRBV7-9,TRBJ2-6,.,TRBD1,TGTGCCAGCAGCATAGGGACAGGTGGACCTGGGGCCAACGTCCTGACTTTC,CASSIGTGGPGANVLTF
TRBV5-1,TRBJ2-2,.,.,TGCGCCAGCAGTCTCTCGAGCAACACCGGGGAGCTGTTTTTT,CASSLSSNTGELFF
TRBV2,TRBJ2-7,.,TRBD1,TGTGCCAGCAGGTTGACAGGGTTACGTTACGAGCAGTACTTC,CASRLTGLRYEQYF
TRBV30,TRBJ2-6,.,.,TGTGCCTGGAGCCTGAGACAGACACGAGGGCTCTCTGGGGCCAACGTCCTGACTTTC,CAWSLRQTRGLSGANVLTF
TRBV18,TRBJ1-1,.,TRBD1,TGTGCCAGCTCACTTCTGCCGGGACAGGCGAACACTGAAGCTTTCTTT,CASSLLPGQANTEAFF
TRBV5-4,TRBJ2-1,.,TRBD2,TGTGCCAGCAGCTCCGCGGTAGCGGGGATTGAGCAGTTCTTC,CASSSAVAGIEQFF
TRBV5-1,TRBJ2-1,once,.,TGCGCCAGCAGCCCCCGACTAAGATCCTACAATGAGCAGTTCTTC,CASSPRLRSYNEQFF
TRBV5-4,TRBJ1-2,.,.,TGTGCCAGCAGCTCCCAGGGTTTTAACTATGGCTACACCTTC,CASSSQGFNYGYTF
TRBV6-1,TRBJ2-3,.,TRBD2,TGTGCCAGCAGTGAAAGGGACCGGGCGGGGGGCAGGACAGATACGCAGTATTTT,CASSERDRAGGRTDTQYF
TRBV7-8,TRBJ2-5,.,TRBD1,TGTGCCAGCAGAGGGGGCAGACAAGAGACCCAGTACTTC,CASRGGRQETQYF
TRBV4-1,TRBJ2-3,.,TRBD1,TGCGCCAGCAGCCAAGTTGGGGTCAGGGGGTCAGATACGCAGTATTTT,CASSQVGVRGSDTQYF
TRBV4-1,TRBJ1-5,.,.,TGCGCCAGCAGCCCGAGCAGCAATCAGCCCCAGCATTTT,CASSPSSNQPQHF
TRBV5-1,TRBJ1-2,.,.,TGCGCCAGCAGCCCGGAGTATAGTGGCTACACCTTC,CASSPEYSGYTF
TRBV30,TRBJ2-5,once,.,TGTGCCTGGAGTACGGGTTCGGGTGAGACCCAGTACTTC,CAWSTGSGETQYF
TRBV6-5,TRBJ1-1,.,TRBD1,TGTGCCAGCAGTTTTAATGCAGGGGGGGGTGAAGCTTTCTTT,CASSFNAGGGEAFF
TRBV5-5,TRBJ2-3,.,.,TGTGCCAGCAGCGTATTGTCCACGGGCGCAGATACGCAGTATTTT,CASSVLSTGADTQYF
TRBV6-5,TRBJ2-7,.,.,TGTGCCAGCACCAAGGGTAGACAGCTTTCCTACGAGCAGTACTTC,CASTKGRQLSYEQYF
TRBV7-6,TRBJ1-1,.,TRBD1,TGTGCCAGCAGCCTGAGGGACAGGTCTGAAGCTTTCTTT,CASSLRDRSEAFF
TRBV4-1,TRBJ1-3,.,.,TGCGCCAGCAGCCAGGGACGGCTCTCTGGAAACACCATATATTTT,CASSQGRLSGNTIYF
TRBV11-2,TRBJ2-1,few,.,TGTGCCAGCAGCTTAGAAGGGGGGAGCTCCTACAATGAGCAGTTCTTC,CASSLEGGSSYNEQFF
TRBV5-1,TRBJ2-1,.,TRBD1,TGCGCCAGCAGCTTGCCCGGACAGGGGATCGGGTACAATGAGCAGTTCTTC,CASSLPGQGIGYNEQFF
TRBV5-6,TRBJ1-2,.,.,TGTGCCAGCAGCACGGGGAGGGGGGTGAGTGGCTACACCTTC,CASSTGRGVSGYTF
TRBV29-1,TRBJ2-2,.,.,TGCAGCGGCGGACATATCGGGGAGCTGTTTTTT,CSGGHIGELFF
TRBV28,TRBJ1-5,.,.,TGTGCCAGCAGTAACCGTCAGCCCCAGCATTTT,CASSNRQPQHF
TRBV27,TRBJ2-6,.,.,TGTGCCAGCAGTCCCCTATCAGACTCTGGGGCCAACGTCCTGACTTTC,CASSPLSDSGANVLTF
TRBV7-2,TRBJ1-1,.,.,TGTGCCAGCAGCTCCCGCCTGGGGGGTTACACTGAAGCTTTCTTT,CASSSRLGGYTEAFF
TRBV10-3,TRBJ2-1,.,TRBD2,TGTGCCATCAGCGAGACTAGCGGGGGTGGGAACAATGAGCAGTTCTTC,CAISETSGGGNNEQFF